Sequencing of this T cell receptor (beta chain) was carried out in a study of regulatory T cells in long-lasting Graves disease (dated by TCRdb to the early 2020s). About the study as a whole: To count as having persistent Graves' disease, a patient had to have received antithyroid drug treatment for over 5 years with TSH receptor autoantibodies remaining persistently positive. Persistent Graves' disease patients were compared with newly diagnosed Graves' disease patients by peripheral blood TCR sequencing and RNA sequencing. The study was conducted in China and was registered as a clinical trial. A total of roughly 35 samples underwent TCR sequencing: about 13 from persistent and approximately 20 from newly diagnosed Graves' disease patients. In the clinical cohort, patients with persistent Graves' disease had used antithyroid drugs for an average of about 10.3 years. General conclusions and limits of the study: The authors noted that the small sample size was a limitation that may lower accuracy. Sequencing and analysis were limited to the TCR beta chain. Persistent patients shared more public clonotypes among themselves (around 2,800) than newly diagnosed patients did (about 900). Compared with newly diagnosed patients, persistent Graves' disease patients had lower TCR Shannon entropy and fewer highly expanded clones, which suggests clonal expansion. Preferential use of TRBV28, TRBJ1-2 and TRBJ2-5 was observed in persistent disease, whereas TRBV20-1 and TRBJ2-1 were favored in newly diagnosed disease. Because the primary lesion, thyroid tissue, could not be accessed, the study looked at peripheral blood alone.

The library came from multiplex PCR. Reads for this sample came from an Illumina HiSeq 4000. To build TCR beta libraries, CDR3 regions were amplified by Arm-PCR using iRepertoire HTBI primers. Gel purification was performed on PCR products prior to sequencing. The paper's data handling went like this. Across samples, 60 to 70 TRBV and 12 to 15 TRBJ segments were identified and used for gene usage analysis of CDR3 amino acid clonotypes. Filtered high-quality paired reads were merged into contigs using COPE and FqMerger. Contigs were aligned with BLAST to IMGT TRBV, TRBD and TRBJ reference genes, and CDR3 was defined per IMGT. Any clonotype with a frequency above 0.1% was classified as a highly expanded clone. Shannon entropy served as the measure of repertoire diversity, while the Gini coefficient captured V-J evenness. Clonotypes shared by more than one individual were considered public. The public reads were quality trimmed at Q25 with fastp and then assembled into clones with MiXCR by TCRdb, keeping productive beta chains. Identical CDR3 protein sequences are pooled into one entry, listed with their most common genes and DNA. V and J calls and clone size were set by TCRdb, not the authors. The sample contains approximately 380,000 distinct CDR3 sequences, less than 25% of them found a single time. The ten largest account for about 20% of the sample.

The cysteine opens and the phenylalanine closes a CDR3 of 15 amino acids. Of the read, only the CDR3 DNA is kept; its 45 bases are in frame from base 1. The junction shows trimming of 1 base on V and 5 bases on J, plus 12 bases between the germline ends. According to the germline V gene, CDR1 reads MNHNS and CDR2 reads SASEGT. The label giving this sample's time point can be read as: persistent/refractory GD, antithyroid drugs over 5 years with positive TRAb. For both TCR sequencing and RNA sequencing, RNA was extracted from PBMCs in TRIzol. The diagnosis of Graves' disease was made according to American Thyroid Association guidelines. The patients came from an endocrinology department in Xi'an, China. From each patient, 8 to 10 milliliters of peripheral blood was collected into an EDTA anticoagulant tube. PBMCs were isolated by Ficoll Paque Plus density gradient separation without further T cell sorting. An Agilent 2100 Bioanalyzer and agarose gel were used to assess RNA quality, and a NanoDrop 2000 was used to measure RNA concentration.

On this clonotype itself: Its cognate antigen has yet to be identified. Base qualities are missing; no much larger clone stands one base away.

The sample here was peripheral blood mononuclear cells (PBMCs), taken when the disease was refractory, from a patient treated with antithyroid drugs. This chain joins TRBV6-1 to TRBJ1-5; no D gene is confidently identified. The clonotype comes from a female donor with Graves disease. The CDR3 reads CASSEEVWVYQPQHF. In nucleotides, the sequence is TGTGCCAGCAGTGAAGAGGTCTGGGTTTATCAGCCCCAGCATTTT.